One sample yielded the 5 T cell receptor beta chains listed below, sequenced in a study of T cells after yellow fever vaccination. One entry per CDR3 protein, called by TCRdb with MiXCR from the 5' RACE reads. This table holds some 320,000 distinct CDR3 sequences, 7.5% to 9% found once. Here the sequenced sample was CD4+ T cells sorted from PBMCs, taken 5 days after the yellow fever booster vaccination. The receptors derive from a man between 18 and 35 years old who received the YFV17D yellow fever vaccine.

The rearrangement links TRBV20-1 to TRBJ2-3; 9 nucleotides align to TRBD1. CDR3 size: 14 residues. Trimming removed 3 bases from V and 5 bases from J; junction bases left unmatched: 6. Germline V lookup: CDR1 DFQATT, CDR2 SNEGSKA (reference sequence). CDR3 sequence reads: CSARRTGVGDTQYF. In DNA, the CDR3 is TGCAGTGCTAGGAGGACAGGGGTCGGAGATACGCAGTATTTT.

This clonotype was seen a handful of times. The rearrangement links TRBV5-1 to TRBJ2-5, with 10 bases lining up with TRBD2. The germline gives CDR1 SGHRS, CDR2 YFSETQ. The CDR3 is 15 amino acids. V shed 2 bases and J 4 bases; nucleotides not matched to a gene: 5. The CDR3 here is CASSFGTSDGETQYF. In nucleotides, the CDR3 is TGCGCCAGCAGCTTCGGGACTAGCGACGGAGAGACCCAGTACTTC.

The J gene is TRBJ2-7, the V gene TRBV4-1; tentatively, D is TRBD2 (7 bases). Germline lookup yields CDR1 MGHRA and CDR2 YSYEKL. The V end lost 0 bases, the J end lost 6 bases, and 12 bases lay between the germline ends. This CDR3 has 14 amino acids. In DNA form, the CDR3 reads TGCGCCAGCAGCCAAGAAGGGGAGGGGGGCGAGCAGTACTTC. It translates to CASSQEGEGGEQYF.

This clonotype has a handful of counts. Written as DNA, the CDR3 is TGTGCCAGCAGTTCAGGACAGGGCTCTGTCTTGGGCTACACCTTC. Translating gives CASSSGQGSVLGYTF. V and J are TRBV12-3 or TRBV12-4 and TRBJ1-2; 8 nucleotides match TRBD1. The CDR3 has 15 amino acids. With 4 bases clipped from V and 8 bases from J, the junction kept 12 bases outside the gene matches.

CDR3 bases: TGTGCCAGCAGAGCCCGACTAGGGGGGTGGCAGTATTTT. Translation: CASRARLGGWQYF. The chain joins TRBV12-3 or TRBV12-4 to TRBJ2-3, with D perhaps matching TRBD1 or TRBD2 (6 bases each). The CDR3 loop spans 13 amino acids. V dropped 6 bases and J dropped 11 bases, with 18 bases sitting between them.